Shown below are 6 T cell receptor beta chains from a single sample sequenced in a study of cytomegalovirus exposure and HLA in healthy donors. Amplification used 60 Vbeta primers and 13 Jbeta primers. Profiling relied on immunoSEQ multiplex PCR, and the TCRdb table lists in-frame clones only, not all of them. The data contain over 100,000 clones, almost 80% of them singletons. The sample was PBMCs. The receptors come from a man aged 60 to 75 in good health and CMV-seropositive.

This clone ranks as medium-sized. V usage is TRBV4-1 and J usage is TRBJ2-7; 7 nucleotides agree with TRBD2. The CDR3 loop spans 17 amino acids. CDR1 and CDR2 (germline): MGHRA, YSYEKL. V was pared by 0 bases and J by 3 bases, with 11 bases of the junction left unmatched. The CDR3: CASSQDDWVRGNYEQYF. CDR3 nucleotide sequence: TGCGCCAGCAGCCAAGATGACTGGGTGCGGGGGAACTACGAGCAGTACTTC.

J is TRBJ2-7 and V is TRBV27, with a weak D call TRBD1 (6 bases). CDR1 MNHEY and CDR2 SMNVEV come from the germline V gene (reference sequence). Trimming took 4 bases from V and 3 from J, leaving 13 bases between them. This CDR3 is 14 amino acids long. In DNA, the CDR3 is TGTGCCAGCAGTTCCGGACAGACTCACTACGAGCAGTACTTC. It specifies CASSSGQTHYEQYF.

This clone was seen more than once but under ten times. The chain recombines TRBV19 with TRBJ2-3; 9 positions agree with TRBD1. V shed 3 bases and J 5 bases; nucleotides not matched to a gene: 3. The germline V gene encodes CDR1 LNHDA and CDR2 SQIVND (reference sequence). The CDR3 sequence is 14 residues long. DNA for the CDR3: TGTGCCAGTAGTATGAGGACAGGGGTAGATACGCAGTATTTT. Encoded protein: CASSMRTGVDTQYF.

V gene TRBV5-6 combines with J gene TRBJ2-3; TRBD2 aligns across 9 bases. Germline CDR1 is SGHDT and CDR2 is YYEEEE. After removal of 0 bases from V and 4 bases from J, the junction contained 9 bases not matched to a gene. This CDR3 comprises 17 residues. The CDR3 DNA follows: TGTGCCAGCAGCTTGGTTAGCGGGGGCCTTAAGGCAGATACGCAGTATTTT. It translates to CASSLVSGGLKADTQYF.

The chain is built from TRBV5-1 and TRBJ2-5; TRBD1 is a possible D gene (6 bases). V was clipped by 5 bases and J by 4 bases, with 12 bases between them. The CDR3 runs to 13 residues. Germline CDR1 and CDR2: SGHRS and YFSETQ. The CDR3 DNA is TGCGCCAGCAGGGTCCCCAGGGGAGAGACCCAGTACTTC. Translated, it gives CASRVPRGETQYF.

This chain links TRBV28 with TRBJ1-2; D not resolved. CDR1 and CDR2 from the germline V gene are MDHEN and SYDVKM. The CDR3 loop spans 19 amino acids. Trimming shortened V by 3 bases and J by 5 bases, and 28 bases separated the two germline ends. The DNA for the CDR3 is TGTGCCAGCAGTTTCCGGTCCCGCCCCGGTTCCGCTTACGCTTATGGCTACACCTTC. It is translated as CASSFRSRPGSAYAYGYTF.